This TCR beta chain was recorded in a study of tumor-infiltrating lymphocytes in localized non-small cell lung cancer. On the study more broadly: Some samples were collected after neoadjuvant chemotherapy; smokers, never-smokers and several histologies were included.

V dropped 2 bases and J dropped 8 bases, with 12 bases sitting between them. This CDR3 contains 13 residues. Germline CDR1 LNHDA, CDR2 SQIVND (reference sequence). The repertoire was sequenced with immunoSEQ multiplex PCR; TCRdb's copy has only in-frame clones and lacks some. Among 10,000 or so clones listed, around 80% were seen once. The TCR comes from a human donor with non-small cell lung cancer. The sequenced sample consisted of lung tumor tissue. The chain recombines TRBV19 with TRBJ1-2; a weak D match, TRBD1 (6 bases). The DNA of the CDR3 is TGTGCCAGTAGTATAAGTACAGGGCAAGGCTACACCTTC. It translates to CASSISTGQGYTF. The full variable domain, completed using reference TRBV19 and TRBJ1-2, is DGGITQSPKYLFRKEGQNVTLSCEQNLNHDAMYWYRQDPGQGLRLIYYSQIVNDFQKGDIAEGYSVSREKKESFPLTVTSAQKNPTAFYLCASSISTGQGYTFGSGTRLTVV.